This T cell receptor (beta chain) stems from a study of shared T cell receptors in the human thymus. The CDR3 covers 15 residues. Germline V gives CDR1 SGHRS, CDR2 YFSETQ. Trimming pared 4 bases from V and 2 bases from J, leaving 16 bases between. The protocol was immunoSEQ multiplex PCR, while the TCRdb copy is restricted to in-frame clones and leaves out a portion. Among around 730,000 clones listed, approximately 85% were seen once. These data also featured in a second study, about human thymus T cells. In that study: Thymus was obtained from resections taken during corrective heart surgery. Thymic and blood repertoires seemed to show skewed V and J gene use.

Sample: thymocytes. This sequence originates from a girl less than two years old with a congenital heart defect. This chain uses TRBV5-1 with TRBJ2-7; D remains unclear. This chain's CDR3 is CASSLYDWNAYEQYF. CDR3 nucleotide sequence: TGCGCCAGCAGCCTATATGACTGGAATGCCTACGAGCAGTACTTC.